The rows below give T cell receptor beta chains drawn from one sample of a study of shared T cell receptors in the human thymus. Produced via immunoSEQ multiplex PCR; TCRdb's table is partial and in-frame only. The sample holds around 730,000 clones, roughly 88% seen once. This sample also belongs to another study, concerning human thymus T cells.

The sequencing input was thymocytes. Source of these receptors: a girl under three years old with a congenital heart defect. The CDR3 runs from the conserved cysteine through the conserved F or W. A D gene is named only where the DNA matches it firmly. Size is stated for part of the rows, as once, few or many counts, or as a class when the clone is expanded.

TRBD1	TRBV6-5	TRBJ1-2	.	CASSYGDRREYGYTF	TGTGCCAGCAGTTACGGGGACAGGAGGGAATATGGCTACACCTTC
.	TRBV9	TRBJ2-6	few	CASTPRGYHPSGANVLTF	TGTGCCAGCACCCCTCGGGGTTACCACCCCTCTGGGGCCAACGTCCTGACTTTC
.	TRBV6-6	TRBJ1-4	.	CANAAGADEKLFF	TGTGCCAACGCGGCTGGGGCGGATGAAAAACTGTTTTTT
.	TRBV7-5	TRBJ1-2	.	CARSLRLRLRANYGYTF	TGTGCCAGAAGCTTACGGCTTAGACTCCGAGCTAACTATGGCTACACCTTC
TRBD1	TRBV10-3	TRBJ1-2	.	CAIKDRGQVYGYTF	TGTGCCATCAAGGACAGGGGGCAAGTCTATGGCTACACCTTC
.	TRBV10-2	TRBJ1-5	.	CASSESKRVGSQPQHF	TGCGCCAGCAGTGAGTCTAAAAGAGTAGGGAGTCAGCCCCAGCATTTT
.	TRBV5-1	TRBJ1-4	.	CASRGLSNEKLFF	TGCGCCAGCAGGGGACTGAGTAATGAAAAACTGTTTTTT
.	TRBV27	TRBJ1-1	.	CASSLKYRDKDTEAFF	TGTGCCAGCAGTTTGAAGTACAGGGATAAGGACACTGAAGCTTTCTTT
TRBD1	TRBV28	TRBJ2-3	.	CASSSRVTGELYTDTQYF	TGTGCCAGCAGTTCACGAGTAACAGGGGAGCTATACACAGATACGCAGTATTTT
TRBD1	TRBV4-1	TRBJ2-3	.	CASSLKAGTGTGDTQYF	TGCGCCAGCAGCCTAAAAGCCGGGACAGGAACAGGCGATACGCAGTATTTT
TRBD2	TRBV30	TRBJ2-5	.	CAWSKGNDKFNRPGLAEIWKTQYF	TGTGCCTGGAGTAAAGGTAATGACAAATTCAACAGACCGGGACTAGCGGAAATTTGGAAGACCCAGTACTTC
.	TRBV7-2	TRBJ1-1	.	CASSSQGYRVRTEAFF	TGTGCCAGCAGCTCCCAGGGCTACAGGGTGAGGACTGAAGCTTTCTTT
.	TRBV11-2	TRBJ1-1	.	CASSFRYRKADTEAFF	TGTGCCAGCAGCTTCAGATACAGGAAGGCTGACACTGAAGCTTTCTTT
TRBD1	TRBV4-3	TRBJ2-1	.	CASSQDPGTAYNEQFF	TGCGCCAGCAGCCAAGATCCCGGGACAGCTTACAATGAGCAGTTCTTC
TRBD2	TRBV2	TRBJ2-5	.	CASTLFQGLAGGPKQETQYF	TGTGCCAGCACCCTATTCCAAGGACTAGCGGGGGGGCCGAAGCAAGAGACCCAGTACTTC
.	TRBV9	TRBJ1-6	.	CASSVNSVGGEESPLHF	TGTGCCAGCAGCGTAAACTCCGTGGGGGGGGAGGAGTCACCCCTCCACTTT
TRBD1	TRBV18	TRBJ2-3	few	CASSPGTGEVQDTQYF	TGTGCCAGCTCACCAGGGACAGGGGAGGTACAAGATACGCAGTATTTT
TRBD1	TRBV10-1	TRBJ2-3	.	CASSEFWGQGLGDTQYF	TGCGCCAGCAGTGAATTTTGGGGACAGGGTTTAGGAGATACGCAGTATTTT
TRBD1	TRBV7-9	TRBJ2-7	.	CASSLQGQGTDEQYF	TGTGCCAGCAGCTTACAAGGACAGGGAACGGACGAGCAGTACTTC
.	TRBV19	TRBJ2-7	.	CASSTALDEQYF	TGTGCCAGTAGTACTGCGCTAGACGAGCAGTACTTC
TRBD1	TRBV10-3	TRBJ1-2	.	CAISAYPRTGEKPTFGYTF	TGTGCCATCAGTGCCTACCCCCGGACAGGGGAGAAACCTACGTTTGGCTACACCTTC
TRBD2	TRBV7-2	TRBJ2-7	.	CASSSTTSGGAPHEQYF	TGTGCCAGCAGCTCCACCACTAGCGGGGGCGCGCCGCACGAGCAGTACTTC
TRBD1	TRBV11-3	TRBJ1-3	.	CASSEPGQVEAGTIYF	TGTGCCAGCAGCGAACCGGGACAGGTGGAGGCGGGCACCATATATTTT
TRBD1	TRBV2	TRBJ2-3	.	CASSEVRDRGHPWGPDTQYF	TGTGCCAGCAGTGAAGTCCGGGACAGGGGACACCCTTGGGGCCCAGATACGCAGTATTTT
TRBD1	TRBV29-1	TRBJ1-3	.	CSVEDPTGRNRNTIYF	TGCAGCGTTGAAGACCCGACAGGGAGGAATAGAAACACCATATATTTT
.	TRBV30	TRBJ2-7	.	CAWRGLPYEQYF	TGTGCCTGGAGGGGACTCCCCTACGAGCAGTACTTC
.	TRBV7-8	TRBJ2-7	.	CASTPRQTYEQYF	TGTGCCAGCACCCCCCGACAGACCTACGAGCAGTACTTC
.	TRBV2	TRBJ2-3	.	CASWGRGALEWYF	.
TRBD2	TRBV4-3	TRBJ2-7	once	CASSPSLAGAGGEQYF	TGCGCCAGCAGCCCCTCATTAGCGGGGGCAGGGGGGGAGCAGTACTTC
TRBD1	TRBV29-1	TRBJ1-1	.	CSVAGDRGRGGLDTEAFF	TGCAGCGTGGCTGGGGACAGGGGGCGCGGGGGTCTAGACACTGAAGCTTTCTTT
TRBD1	TRBV19	TRBJ1-1	.	CASRCVDRGPRENTEAFF	TGTGCCAGTAGGTGCGTGGACAGGGGACCCCGAGAGAACACTGAAGCTTTCTTT
.	TRBV4-1	TRBJ2-3	.	CASSPRWGGDSQYF	TGCGCCAGCAGCCCGCGCTGGGGGGGCGATTCGCAGTATTTT
TRBD1	TRBV6-6	TRBJ1-5	few	CASSGDRGVSNQPQHF	TGTGCCAGCAGCGGGGACAGGGGGGTGAGCAATCAGCCCCAGCATTTT
.	TRBV7-2	TRBJ2-4	.	CASSLTPGNIQYF	TGTGCCAGCAGCTTAACCCCGGGAAACATTCAGTACTTC
TRBD1	TRBV6-5	TRBJ2-3	once	CASRNRGQSDTQYF	TGTGCCAGCAGAAACAGGGGGCAATCAGATACGCAGTATTTT
.	TRBV6-6	TRBJ1-2	.	CASSPRGEPRYGYTF	TGTGCCAGCAGTCCTCGGGGGGAGCCTCGCTATGGCTACACCTTC
.	TRBV6-5	TRBJ1-2	.	CASSYRGYGYTF	TGTGCCAGCAGTTACAGAGGGTATGGCTACACCTTC
.	TRBV2	TRBJ1-1	.	CASTTGPGNTEAFF	TGTGCCAGCACAACAGGCCCGGGTAACACTGAAGCTTTCTTT
TRBD1	TRBV6-1	TRBJ2-5	.	CASSATGGQETQYF	TGTGCCAGCAGCGCTACAGGGGGCCAAGAGACCCAGTACTTC
TRBD2	TRBV19	TRBJ2-5	.	CASSLVWRGGRQETQYF	TGTGCCAGTAGCCTAGTGTGGCGGGGGGGACGGCAAGAGACCCAGTACTTC
.	TRBV6-1	TRBJ1-1	.	CASSGENREGSIGTEAFF	TGTGCCAGCAGTGGGGAAAATAGGGAGGGTTCGATAGGCACTGAAGCTTTCTTT
TRBD2	TRBV5-6	TRBJ2-3	.	CASIRAGGLRDTQYF	TGTGCCAGCATCCGAGCGGGGGGCCTTCGAGATACGCAGTATTTT
TRBD1	TRBV7-8	TRBJ2-2	few	CASSFGTGFTGELFF	TGTGCCAGCAGCTTTGGGACAGGTTTCACCGGGGAGCTGTTTTTT
TRBD1	TRBV19	TRBJ2-5	.	CASSLRQGNQETQYF	TGTGCCAGTAGTCTGCGACAGGGTAATCAAGAGACCCAGTACTTC
.	TRBV5-5	TRBJ2-1	.	CASSLYPAGIDEQFF	TGTGCCAGCAGCTTGTATCCAGCCGGGATCGATGAGCAGTTCTTC
.	TRBV4-1	TRBJ1-2	.	CASSPRAPGNYGYTF	TGCGCCAGCAGCCCCCGGGCCCCGGGGAACTATGGCTACACCTTC
TRBD2	TRBV6-5	TRBJ2-1	.	CASRLAGFNNEQFF	TGTGCCAGCAGACTAGCGGGGTTCAACAATGAGCAGTTCTTC
TRBD1	TRBV27	TRBJ1-4	.	CASSLHRDRSEKLFF	TGTGCCAGCAGTTTACACCGGGACAGGAGTGAAAAACTGTTTTTT